This TCR beta chain was observed in a study of cytomegalovirus exposure and HLA in healthy donors. Study-level information: Earlier results showed roughly 120 million unique TCR beta sequences derived from around 170 million T cells.

Amplification used 60 Vbeta primers and 13 Jbeta primers. Here immunoSEQ multiplex PCR was the method, and the copy in TCRdb shows in-frame clones only, minus some. The sample has about 130,000 clones; about 74% are singletons. This TCR was sampled from a man younger than 30 in good health and CMV-seropositive. Source material: PBMCs.

Here the CDR3 reads CASTPAAPVVSNTEAFF. In nucleotides, the CDR3 is TGTGCCAGCACCCCGGCGGCTCCGGTCGTTTCGAACACTGAAGCTTTCTTT. The rearrangement links TRBV27 to TRBJ1-1; D is undetermined. The V gene lost 7 bases and the J gene lost 1 base, with 22 bases spanning the gap. Germline V lookup: CDR1 MNHEY, CDR2 SMNVEV (reference sequence). The CDR3 sequence is 17 residues long.